The rows below give T cell receptor beta chains drawn from one sample of a study of CD8 T cells in Susac syndrome. MiXCR, run by TCRdb on the immunoSEQ multiplex PCR reads, gives a single entry per CDR3 protein. The table shows about 300,000 distinct CDR3 sequences, with approximately 90% occurring only once. The specimen sequenced was CD8+ T cells from PBMCs. Source of these receptors: a human donor with multiple sclerosis. Each CDR3 is given with its conserved first and last residue. A D gene is named only where the DNA matches it firmly. Size is omitted from some rows. Given values are once, few, many or a class for expanded clones.

TRBJ1-2	TRBV6-5	once	.	TGTGCCAGCAGTTACTCTGAGGGCCCTGGCTACACCTTC	CASSYSEGPGYTF
TRBJ2-7	TRBV19	.	TRBD2	TGTGCCAGTAGTGGGACTACCGTCCACGAGCAGTACTTC	CASSGTTVHEQYF
TRBJ1-5	TRBV12-3/TRBV12-4	.	.	TGTGCCAGCAGTTTAAGGGCAGGGGCCTATAGCAATCAGCCCCAGCATTTT	CASSLRAGAYSNQPQHF
TRBJ2-5	TRBV6-1	.	TRBD1	TGTGCCAGCAGGCCGGGGACAGGGGATCTCCAAGAGACCCAGTACTTC	CASRPGTGDLQETQYF
TRBJ1-5	TRBV3-1	.	TRBD1	TGTGCCAGCAGCCAGGGACAGGTCAGCAATCAGCCCCAGCATTTT	CASSQGQVSNQPQHF
TRBJ2-7	TRBV12-3/TRBV12-4	.	.	TGTGCCAGCAGTTTAGCGGTCCGGGACGCAAACTACGAGCAGTACTTC	CASSLAVRDANYEQYF
TRBJ2-2	TRBV6-5	.	.	TGTGCCAGCAGTTCCCCCAAGGGGCCGGGGCAGACGAACACCGGGGAGCTGTTTTTT	CASSSPKGPGQTNTGELFF
TRBJ1-2	TRBV7-2	.	.	TGTGCCAGCAGCTTGATTGTCGATGGCTACACCTTC	CASSLIVDGYTF
TRBJ1-2	TRBV29-1	.	TRBD1	TGCAGCGTTTGGACAGGTTATGGCTACACCTTC	CSVWTGYGYTF
TRBJ2-2	TRBV5-6	.	.	TGTGCCAGCAGCTTGGCCAATTGGGAGAACACCGGGGAGCTGTTTTTT	CASSLANWENTGELFF
TRBJ1-5	TRBV6-1	.	.	TGTGCCAGCAAGGGAACCGGGGGCAGTAGCAATCAGCCCCAGCATTTT	CASKGTGGSSNQPQHF
TRBJ2-3	TRBV4-2	.	.	TGTGCCAGCAGCCATGGTTTAACGCAGTATTTT	CASSHGLTQYF
TRBJ2-7	TRBV4-3	.	.	TGCGCCAGCAGCCCCTTCCGGGGAAGTTCCTACGAGCAGTACTTC	CASSPFRGSSYEQYF
TRBJ2-1	TRBV24-1	.	.	TGTGCCACCAGTGCCGTCACAGGGAAAGAGCAGTTCTTC	CATSAVTGKEQFF
TRBJ2-7	TRBV6-5	.	TRBD1	TGTGCCAGCAGTTACTTGGGACAGGGGCCTGGGGAGCAGTACTTC	CASSYLGQGPGEQYF
TRBJ2-7	TRBV20-1	.	.	TGCAGTGCCAGGGGACAGCGGGCCTACGAGCAGTACTTC	CSARGQRAYEQYF